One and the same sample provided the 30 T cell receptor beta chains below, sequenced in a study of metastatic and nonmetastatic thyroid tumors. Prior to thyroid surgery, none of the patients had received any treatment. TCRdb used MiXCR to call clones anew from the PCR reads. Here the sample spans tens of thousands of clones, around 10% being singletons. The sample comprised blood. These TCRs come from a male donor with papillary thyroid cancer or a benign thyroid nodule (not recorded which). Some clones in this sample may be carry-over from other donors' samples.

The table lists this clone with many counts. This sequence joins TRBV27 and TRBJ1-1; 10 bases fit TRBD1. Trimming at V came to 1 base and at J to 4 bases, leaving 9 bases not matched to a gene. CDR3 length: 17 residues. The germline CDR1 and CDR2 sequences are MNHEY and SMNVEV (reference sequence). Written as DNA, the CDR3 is TGTGCCAGCAGTTTATTCAAACCCCGGACAGGGGGCACTGAAGCTTTCTTT. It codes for CASSLFKPRTGGTEAFF.

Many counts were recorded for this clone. The CDR3 sequence: CASSPFGGTEAFF. CDR3 coding DNA: TGTGCCAGCAGCCCTTTTGGAGGCACTGAAGCTTTCTTT. The chain links TRBV12-3 or TRBV12-4 to TRBJ1-1; no reliable D call. Trimming removed 6 bases from V and 4 bases from J, with 12 bases in between. The CDR3 sequence is 13 residues long.

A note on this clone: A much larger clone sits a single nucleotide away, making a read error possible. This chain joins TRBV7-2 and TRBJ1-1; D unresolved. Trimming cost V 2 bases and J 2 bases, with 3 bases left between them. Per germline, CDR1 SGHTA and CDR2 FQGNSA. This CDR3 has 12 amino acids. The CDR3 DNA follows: TGTGCCAGCAGCTTACATAACACTGAAGCTTTCTTT. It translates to CASSLHNTEAFF.

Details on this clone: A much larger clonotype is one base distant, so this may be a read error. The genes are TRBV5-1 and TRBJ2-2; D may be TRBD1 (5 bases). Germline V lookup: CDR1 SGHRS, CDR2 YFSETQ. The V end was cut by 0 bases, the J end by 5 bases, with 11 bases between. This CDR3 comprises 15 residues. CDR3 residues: CASSLDPQVTGELFF. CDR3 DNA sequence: TGCGCCAGCAGCTTGGACCCACAGGTGACCGGGGAGCTGTTTTTT.

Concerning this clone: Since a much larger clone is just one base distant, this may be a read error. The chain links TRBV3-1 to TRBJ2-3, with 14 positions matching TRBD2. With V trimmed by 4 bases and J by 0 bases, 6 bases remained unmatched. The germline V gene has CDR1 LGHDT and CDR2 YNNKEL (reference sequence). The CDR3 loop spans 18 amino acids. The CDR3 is CASSLGTSGSVSTDTQYF. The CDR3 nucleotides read TGTGCCAGCAGCCTAGGGACTAGCGGGAGTGTTAGCACAGATACGCAGTATTTT.

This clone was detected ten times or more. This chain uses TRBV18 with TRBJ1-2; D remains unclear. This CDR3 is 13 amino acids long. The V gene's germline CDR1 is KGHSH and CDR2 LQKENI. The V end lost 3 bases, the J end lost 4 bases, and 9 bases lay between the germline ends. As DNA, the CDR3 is TGTGCCAGCTCACCTGAGAAGGCCTATGGCTACACCTTC. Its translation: CASSPEKAYGYTF.

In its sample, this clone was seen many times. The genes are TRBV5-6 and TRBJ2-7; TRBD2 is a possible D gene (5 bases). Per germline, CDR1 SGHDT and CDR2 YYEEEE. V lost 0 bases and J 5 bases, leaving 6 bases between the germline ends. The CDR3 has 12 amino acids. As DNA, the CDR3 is TGTGCCAGCAGCTTGGTCGGGGACGAGCAGTACTTC. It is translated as CASSLVGDEQYF. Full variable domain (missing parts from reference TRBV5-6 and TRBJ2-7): DAGVTQSPTHLIKTRGQQVTLRCSPKSGHDTVSWYQQALGQGPQFIFQYYEEEERQRGNFPDRFSGHQFPNYSSELNVNALLLGDSALYLCASSLVGDEQYFGPGTRLTVT.

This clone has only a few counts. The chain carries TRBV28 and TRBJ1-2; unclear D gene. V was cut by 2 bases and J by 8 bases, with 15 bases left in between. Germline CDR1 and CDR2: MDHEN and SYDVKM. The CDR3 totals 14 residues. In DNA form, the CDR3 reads TGTGCCAGCAGTTTAATGTCGGGGTTCTACGGCTACACCTTC. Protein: CASSLMSGFYGYTF.

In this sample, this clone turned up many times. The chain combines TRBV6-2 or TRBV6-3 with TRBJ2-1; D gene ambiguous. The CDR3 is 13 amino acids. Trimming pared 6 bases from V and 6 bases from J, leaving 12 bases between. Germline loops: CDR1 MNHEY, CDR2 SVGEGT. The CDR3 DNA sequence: TGTGCCAGCAGACGCGGACGGCTCAATGAGCAGTTCTTC. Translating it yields CASRRGRLNEQFF.

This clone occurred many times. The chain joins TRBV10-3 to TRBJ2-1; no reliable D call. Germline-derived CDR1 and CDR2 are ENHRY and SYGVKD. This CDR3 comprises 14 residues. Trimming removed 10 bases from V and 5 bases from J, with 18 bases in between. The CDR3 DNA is TGTGCCACCACTGATGTCTCCTTAGACAATGAGCAGTTCTTC. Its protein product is CATTDVSLDNEQFF.

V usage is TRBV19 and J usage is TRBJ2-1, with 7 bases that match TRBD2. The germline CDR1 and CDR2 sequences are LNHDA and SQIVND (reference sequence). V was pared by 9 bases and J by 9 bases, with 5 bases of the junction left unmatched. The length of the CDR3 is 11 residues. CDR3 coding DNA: TGTGCCAGCACGGGGGGAGTTGAGCAGTTCTTC. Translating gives CASTGGVEQFF. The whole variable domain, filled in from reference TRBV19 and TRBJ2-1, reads DGGITQSPKYLFRKEGQNVTLSCEQNLNHDAMYWYRQDPGQGLRLIYYSQIVNDFQKGDIAEGYSVSREKKESFPLTVTSAQKNPTAFYLCASTGGVEQFFGPGTRLTVL.

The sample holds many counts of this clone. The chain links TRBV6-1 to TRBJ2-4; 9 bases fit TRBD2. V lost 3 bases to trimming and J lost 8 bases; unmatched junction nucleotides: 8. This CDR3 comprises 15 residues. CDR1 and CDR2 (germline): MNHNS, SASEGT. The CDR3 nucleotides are TGTGCCAGCAGTGACCGCACTAGCGGGTGGGACATTCAGTACTTC. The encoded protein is CASSDRTSGWDIQYF.

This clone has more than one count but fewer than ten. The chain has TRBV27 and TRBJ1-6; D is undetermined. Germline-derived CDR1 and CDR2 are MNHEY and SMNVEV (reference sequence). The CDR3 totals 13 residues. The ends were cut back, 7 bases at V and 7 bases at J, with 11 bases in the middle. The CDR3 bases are TGTGCCAGCACCCGGGGTTCCAATTCACCCCTCCACTTT. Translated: CASTRGSNSPLHF.

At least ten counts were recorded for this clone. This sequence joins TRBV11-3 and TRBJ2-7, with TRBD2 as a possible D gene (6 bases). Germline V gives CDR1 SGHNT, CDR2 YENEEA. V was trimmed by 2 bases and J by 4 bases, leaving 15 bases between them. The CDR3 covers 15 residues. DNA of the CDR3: TGTGCCAGCAGCTTAAGGAGCGGGTCCGTGTACGAGCAGTACTTC. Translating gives CASSLRSGSVYEQYF.

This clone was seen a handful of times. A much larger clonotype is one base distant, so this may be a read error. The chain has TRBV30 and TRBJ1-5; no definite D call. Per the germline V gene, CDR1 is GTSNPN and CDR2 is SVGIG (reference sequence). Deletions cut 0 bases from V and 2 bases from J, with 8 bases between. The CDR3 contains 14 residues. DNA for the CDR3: TGTGCCTGGAGTGTACTGGCATGCAATCAGCCCCAGCATTTT. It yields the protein CAWSVLACNQPQHF.

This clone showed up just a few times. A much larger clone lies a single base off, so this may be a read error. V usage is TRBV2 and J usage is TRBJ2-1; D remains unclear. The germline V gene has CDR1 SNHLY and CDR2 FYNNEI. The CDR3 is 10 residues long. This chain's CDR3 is CAKESVEQFF. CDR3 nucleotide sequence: TGTGCGAAAGAGAGCGTTGAGCAGTTCTTC.

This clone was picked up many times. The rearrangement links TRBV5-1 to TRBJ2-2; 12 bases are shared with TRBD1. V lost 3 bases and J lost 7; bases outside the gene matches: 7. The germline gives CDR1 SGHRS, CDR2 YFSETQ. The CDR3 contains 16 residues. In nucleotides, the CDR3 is TGCGCCAGCAGCTCCCCGGGACAGGGGGCGCACGGGGAGCTGTTTTTT. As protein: CASSSPGQGAHGELFF.

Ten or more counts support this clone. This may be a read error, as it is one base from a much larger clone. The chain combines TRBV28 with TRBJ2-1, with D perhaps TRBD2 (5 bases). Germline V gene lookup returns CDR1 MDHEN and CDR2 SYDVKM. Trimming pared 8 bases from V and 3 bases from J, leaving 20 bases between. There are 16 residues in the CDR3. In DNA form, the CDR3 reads TGTGCCAGCCGCACCTGTAATATCGGGGTCTACAATGAGCAGTTCTTC. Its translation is CASRTCNIGVYNEQFF.

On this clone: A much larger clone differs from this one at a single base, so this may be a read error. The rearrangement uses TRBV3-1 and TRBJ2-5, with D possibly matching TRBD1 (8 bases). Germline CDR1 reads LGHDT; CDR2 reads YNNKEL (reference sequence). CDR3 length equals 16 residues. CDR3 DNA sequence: TGTGCCAGCATCCAAGCTCGATACAGGGGGGGGGAGACCCAGTACTTC. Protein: CASIQARYRGGETQYF.

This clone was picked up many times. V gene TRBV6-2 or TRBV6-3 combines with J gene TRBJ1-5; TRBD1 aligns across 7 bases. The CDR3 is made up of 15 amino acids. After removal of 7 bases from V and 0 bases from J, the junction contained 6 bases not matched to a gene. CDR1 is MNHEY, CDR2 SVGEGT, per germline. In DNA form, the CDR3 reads TGTGCCAGCATCCAACGGGACAGTAGCAATCAGCCCCAGCATTTT. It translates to CASIQRDSSNQPQHF.

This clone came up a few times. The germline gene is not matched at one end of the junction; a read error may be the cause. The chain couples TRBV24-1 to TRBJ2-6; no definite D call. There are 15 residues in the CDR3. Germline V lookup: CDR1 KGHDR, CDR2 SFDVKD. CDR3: CATSDWVAGSNVLTF. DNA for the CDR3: TGTGCCACCAGCGATTGGGTGGCTGGGTCCAACGTCCTGACTTTC.

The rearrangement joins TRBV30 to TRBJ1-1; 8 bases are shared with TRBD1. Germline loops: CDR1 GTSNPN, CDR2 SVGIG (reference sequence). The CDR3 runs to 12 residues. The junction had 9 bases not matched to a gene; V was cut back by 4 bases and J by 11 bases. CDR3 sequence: CAWTQQGVRAFF. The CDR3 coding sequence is TGTGCCTGGACGCAACAGGGGGTAAGGGCTTTCTTT. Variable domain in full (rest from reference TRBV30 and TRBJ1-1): SQTIHQWPATLVQPVGSPLSLECTVEGTSNPNLYWYRQAAGRGLQLLFYSVGIGQISSEVPQNLSASRPQDRQFILSSKKLLLSDSGFYLCAWTQQGVRAFFGQGTRLTVV.

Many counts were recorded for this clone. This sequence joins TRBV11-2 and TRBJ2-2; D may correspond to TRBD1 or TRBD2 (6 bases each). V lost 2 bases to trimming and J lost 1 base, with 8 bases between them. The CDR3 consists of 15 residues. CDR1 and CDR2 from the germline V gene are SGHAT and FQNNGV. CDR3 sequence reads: CASSLKGGNTGELFF. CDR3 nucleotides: TGTGCCAGCAGCTTAAAGGGGGGGAACACCGGGGAGCTGTTTTTT. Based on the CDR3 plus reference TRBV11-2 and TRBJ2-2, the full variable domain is EAGVAQSPRYKIIEKRQSVAFWCNPISGHATLYWYQQILGQGPKLLIQFQNNGVVDDSQLPKDRFSAERLKGVDSTLKIQPAKLEDSAVYLCASSLKGGNTGELFFGEGSRLTVL.

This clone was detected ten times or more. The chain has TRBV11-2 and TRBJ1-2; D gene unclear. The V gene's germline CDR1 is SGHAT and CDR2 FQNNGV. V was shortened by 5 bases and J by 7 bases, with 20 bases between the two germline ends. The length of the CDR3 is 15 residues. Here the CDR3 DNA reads TGTGCCAGCAGCCCCCCGGGCGATCCTTTCGTTGGCTACACCTTC. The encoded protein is CASSPPGDPFVGYTF.

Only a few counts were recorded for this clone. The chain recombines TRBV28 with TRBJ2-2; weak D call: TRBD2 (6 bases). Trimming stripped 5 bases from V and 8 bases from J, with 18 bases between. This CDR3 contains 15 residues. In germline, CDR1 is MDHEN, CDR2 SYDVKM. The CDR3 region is CASSRLEGPTGELFF. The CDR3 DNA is TGTGCCAGCAGTCGACTAGAGGGACCCACAGGGGAGCTGTTTTTT.

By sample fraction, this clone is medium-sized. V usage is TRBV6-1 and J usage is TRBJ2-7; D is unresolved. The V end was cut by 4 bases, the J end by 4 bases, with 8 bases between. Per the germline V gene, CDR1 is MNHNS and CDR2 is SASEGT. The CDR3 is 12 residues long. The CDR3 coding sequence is TGTGCCAGCAGTGTTCCGTATTACGAGCAGTACTTC. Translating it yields CASSVPYYEQYF.

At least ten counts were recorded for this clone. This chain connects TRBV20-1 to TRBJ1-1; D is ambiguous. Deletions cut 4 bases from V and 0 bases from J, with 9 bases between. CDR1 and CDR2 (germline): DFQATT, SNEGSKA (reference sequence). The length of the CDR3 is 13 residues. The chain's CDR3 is CSAKKGLNTEAFF. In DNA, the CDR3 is TGCAGTGCTAAGAAAGGCCTGAACACTGAAGCTTTCTTT.

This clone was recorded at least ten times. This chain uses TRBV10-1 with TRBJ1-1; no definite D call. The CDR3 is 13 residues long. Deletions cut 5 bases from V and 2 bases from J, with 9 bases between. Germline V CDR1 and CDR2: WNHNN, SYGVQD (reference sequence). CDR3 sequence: CASSTDLNTEAFF. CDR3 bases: TGCGCCAGCAGTACGGACCTCAACACTGAAGCTTTCTTT.

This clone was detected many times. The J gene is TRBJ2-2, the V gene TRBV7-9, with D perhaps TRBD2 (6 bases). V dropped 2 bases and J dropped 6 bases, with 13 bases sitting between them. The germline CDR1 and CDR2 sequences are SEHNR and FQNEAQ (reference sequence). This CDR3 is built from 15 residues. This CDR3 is CASSLLASIPGELFF. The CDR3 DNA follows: TGTGCCAGCAGCTTACTAGCGTCTATCCCCGGGGAGCTGTTTTTT.

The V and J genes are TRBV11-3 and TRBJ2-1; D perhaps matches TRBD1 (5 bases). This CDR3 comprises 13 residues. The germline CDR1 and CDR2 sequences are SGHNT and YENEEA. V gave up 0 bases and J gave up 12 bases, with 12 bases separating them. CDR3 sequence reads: CASSLEGLIPQFF. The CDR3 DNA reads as TGTGCCAGCAGCTTAGAGGGGCTCATCCCGCAGTTCTTC.